This TCR beta chain comes out of a study of blood T cells in healthy people across ages. Points from the study as a whole: Relative to aged donors, long-lived donors carried more naive CD4+ cells and displayed higher diversity. Diversity of TCR beta per million T cells declined in a roughly linear way with age.

Primers used in a second PCR of roughly 6 to 11 cycles were a sample-barcoded 5' primer and a J-beta primer mix. TCRdb reprocessed the 5' RACE reads via MiXCR and lists one record per CDR3 protein. The table lists approximately 800,000 distinct CDR3 sequences, 20% to 25% of them singletons. Worth noting for this clonotype: Its matching antigen is unknown.

The CDR3 runs 12 residues. Trimming shortened V by 8 bases and J by 5 bases, and 10 bases separated the two germline ends. These same data were also listed under a study on T cells of mothers and their children. That paper adds: Sequencing returned over 9 million TCR beta CDR3 reads per mother and about 3 million per child.

The sample consisted of blood. The rearrangement joins TRBV12-3 or TRBV12-4 to TRBJ2-1; D possibly corresponds to TRBD1 (5 bases). This clonotype was obtained from a boy aged 5-17 years in good health. The CDR3 reads CASGHINNEQFF. CDR3 nucleotides: TGTGCCAGCGGACATATAAACAATGAGCAGTTCTTC.